The rows below give T cell receptor beta chains drawn from one sample of a study of identifying expanded T cells in peripheral blood. TCRdb's copy holds only in-frame clones and misses some; the assay was immunoSEQ multiplex PCR. There are over 75,000 clones in the sample; approximately 88% occur only once, and 4% lies in the top ten. Sequencing input: blood. Receptors were obtained from a person aged 18 to 69 in good health. The CDR3 runs from the conserved cysteine through the conserved F or W. D genes are given only for firm matches. Size is omitted from some rows. Given values are once, few, many or a class for expanded clones.

CASSDGDSSFYGYTF,TGTGCCAGCAGTGACGGGGACAGCTCCTTCTATGGCTACACCTTC,TRBJ1-2,few,TRBV27,TRBD1
CASSLEGSNQPQHF,TGTGCCAGCAGCTTAGAGGGCAGCAATCAGCCCCAGCATTTT,TRBJ1-5,-,TRBV7-2,-
CASSLGYEAFF,TGCGCCAGCAGCTTGGGATATGAAGCTTTCTTT,TRBJ1-1,-,TRBV5-1,-
CSVGPGQGYEQYF,TGCAGCGTTGGACCTGGACAGGGCTACGAGCAGTACTTC,TRBJ2-7,-,TRBV29-1,TRBD1
CASRVRNTGELFF,TGTGCCAGTAGAGTACGGAACACCGGGGAGCTGTTTTTT,TRBJ2-2,-,TRBV19,-
CASSLAGRGYTF,TGCGCCAGCAGCTTGGCCGGGCGCGGCTACACCTTC,TRBJ1-2,-,TRBV5-1,-
CASSPDNSNQPQHF,TGTGCCAGCTCCCCTGACAATAGCAATCAGCCCCAGCATTTT,TRBJ1-5,-,TRBV18,-
CASSIGLAVYNEQFF,TGTGCCAGCAGCATTGGACTAGCGGTCTACAATGAGCAGTTCTTC,TRBJ2-1,-,TRBV11-3,TRBD2
CASRPFPGPESPLHF,TGTGCCAGCAGACCGTTTCCGGGGCCCGAAAGTCCCCTCCACTTT,TRBJ1-6,-,TRBV27,-
CASSLGSYEQYF,TGTGCCAGCAGTTTGGGCTCCTACGAGCAGTACTTC,TRBJ2-7,-,TRBV28,-
CASSSAGFTGELFF,TGTGCCAGCAGTTCAGCGGGGTTTACCGGGGAGCTGTTTTTT,TRBJ2-2,-,TRBV6-6,TRBD2
CASSLMGWGVGQPQHF,TGTGCCAGCAGTTTAATGGGCTGGGGGGTCGGTCAGCCCCAGCATTTT,TRBJ1-5,-,TRBV28,-
CAWSTGSAYEQYF,TGTGCCTGGAGTACCGGGTCCGCCTACGAGCAGTACTTC,TRBJ2-7,-,TRBV30,-
CASTSGGSGELFF,TGTGCCAGCACTAGCGGGGGGTCCGGGGAGCTGTTTTTT,TRBJ2-2,-,TRBV25-1,TRBD2
CASSLSEWDSVNIQYF,TGTGCCAGCAGTTTGTCGGAGTGGGATTCGGTAAACATTCAGTACTTC,TRBJ2-4,once,TRBV28,-
CASSYLPGKTNEQFF,TGTGCCAGCAGCTACCTCCCCGGGAAGACTAATGAGCAGTTCTTC,TRBJ2-1,-,TRBV5-6,-
CASTPAYGYTF,TGTGCCAGCACCCCTGCCTATGGCTACACCTTC,TRBJ1-2,-,TRBV7-9,-
CASSSALAASTDTQYF,TGTGCCAGCAGTTCAGCCCTAGCGGCTAGCACAGATACGCAGTATTTT,TRBJ2-3,-,TRBV5-4,TRBD2
CASSPKVTGPLDEQYF,TGTGCCAGCTCACCAAAGGTGACGGGGCCCCTGGACGAGCAGTACTTC,TRBJ2-7,-,TRBV18,-
CASSLDVGNTEAFF,TGTGCCAGCAGCTTGGATGTAGGGAACACTGAAGCTTTCTTT,TRBJ1-1,-,TRBV5-5,-
CASSLRENTEAFF,TGTGCCAGCAGTCTCAGGGAGAACACTGAAGCTTTCTTT,TRBJ1-1,few,TRBV6-4,-
CASSAGQGVGEQYF,TGTGCCAGCAGCGCGGGACAGGGGGTAGGCGAGCAGTACTTC,TRBJ2-7,-,TRBV9,TRBD1
CASSGAGRTTFMNTEAFF,TGTGCCAGCAGTGGGGCTGGAAGGACAACGTTCATGAACACTGAAGCTTTCTTT,TRBJ1-1,-,TRBV6-4,-
CATSRDNQPQHF,TGTGCCACCAGCAGGGATAATCAGCCCCAGCATTTT,TRBJ1-5,-,TRBV15,-
CASSEAGNGNTIYF,TGTGCCAGCAGTGAAGCAGGGAACGGAAACACCATATATTTT,TRBJ1-3,-,TRBV2,-
CASSSDIGGNEQFF,TGTGCCAGCAGCTCGGACATCGGGGGTAATGAGCAGTTCTTC,TRBJ2-1,-,TRBV5-8,-
CAWKVQGLNTGELFF,TGTGCCTGGAAAGTACAGGGTCTGAACACCGGGGAGCTGTTTTTT,TRBJ2-2,once,TRBV30,-
CASSPSGQGSYNEQFF,TGTGCCAGCTCACCATCCGGACAGGGCTCCTACAATGAGCAGTTCTTC,TRBJ2-1,-,TRBV18,TRBD1
CASSFVWGTSGTSTDTQYF,TGCGCCAGCAGTTTCGTTTGGGGAACTAGCGGGACCAGCACAGATACGCAGTATTTT,TRBJ2-3,-,TRBV5-1,TRBD2
CASSLFGAGGSNEQFF,TGTGCCAGCAGCTTGTTCGGGGCAGGGGGATCGAATGAGCAGTTCTTC,TRBJ2-1,-,TRBV5-8,TRBD1
CAWSWGSSTDTQYF,TGTGCCTGGAGTTGGGGCAGTAGCACAGATACGCAGTATTTT,TRBJ2-3,once,TRBV30,-
CASSIDHGGGGPNEQFF,TGTGCCAGTAGTATAGATCATGGGGGGGGAGGCCCCAATGAGCAGTTCTTC,TRBJ2-1,-,TRBV19,TRBD2